This T cell receptor (beta chain) was identified in a study of blood T cell repertoires in COVID-19. Study-level information: Acute and convalescent COVID-19 samples came from the United States, Italy and Spain. The analysed material was cDNA or gDNA that came from T cells, B-cell-depleted T cells, or PBMCs.

V was trimmed by 5 bases and J by 0 bases, leaving 14 bases between them. This CDR3 is built from 16 residues. Per germline, CDR1 MNHEY and CDR2 SMNVEV (reference sequence). Methods used by the authors: Reference gene primers were amplified, and this amplification served to estimate nucleated cell counts. The data were produced by immunoSEQ multiplex PCR, yet TCRdb's version contains in-frame clones alone and is incomplete. V, J and clone size are those of that table, while D and trimming were read from the DNA. This table has about 250,000 clones, roughly 91% appearing once. The rearrangement uses TRBV27 and TRBJ1-5; tentative D call: TRBD1 (6 bases). The sequence derives from a man younger than 45 with acute or convalescent COVID-19. The sequenced material came from peripheral blood. CDR3 loop: CASSLRTGLSNQPQHF. CDR3 in DNA: TGTGCCAGCAGTCTACGAACAGGGCTTAGCAATCAGCCCCAGCATTTT.